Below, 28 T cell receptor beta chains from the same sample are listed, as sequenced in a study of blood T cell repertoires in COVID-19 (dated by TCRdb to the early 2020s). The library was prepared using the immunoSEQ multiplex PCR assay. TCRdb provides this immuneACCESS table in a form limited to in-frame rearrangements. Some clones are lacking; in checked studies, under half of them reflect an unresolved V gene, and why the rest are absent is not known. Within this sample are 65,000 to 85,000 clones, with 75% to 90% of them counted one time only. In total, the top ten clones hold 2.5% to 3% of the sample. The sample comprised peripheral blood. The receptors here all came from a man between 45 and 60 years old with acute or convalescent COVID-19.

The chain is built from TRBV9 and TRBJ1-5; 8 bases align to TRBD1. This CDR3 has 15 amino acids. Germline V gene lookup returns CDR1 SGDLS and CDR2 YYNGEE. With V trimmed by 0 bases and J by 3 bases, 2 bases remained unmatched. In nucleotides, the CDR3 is TGTGCCAGCAGCGTAGGGACAGGGCTCAATCAGCCCCAGCATTTT. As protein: CASSVGTGLNQPQHF. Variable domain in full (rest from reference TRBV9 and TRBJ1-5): DSGVTQTPKHLITATGQRVTLRCSPRSGDLSVYWYQQSLDQGLQFLIQYYNGEERAKGNILERFSAQQFPDLHSELNLSSLELGDSALYFCASSVGTGLNQPQHFGDGTRLSIL.

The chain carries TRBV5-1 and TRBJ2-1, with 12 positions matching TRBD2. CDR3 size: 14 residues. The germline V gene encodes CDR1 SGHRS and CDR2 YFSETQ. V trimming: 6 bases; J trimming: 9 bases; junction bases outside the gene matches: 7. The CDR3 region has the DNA TGCGCCAGCACCGGACTAGCGGGATTAGGTGAGCAGTTCTTC. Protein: CASTGLAGLGEQFF.

CDR3 sequence (DNA): TGTGCCAGCGGAGGACAGGGTATTAATTCACCCCTCCACTTT. Translated, it gives CASGGQGINSPLHF. The V call is TRBV6-5, the J call TRBJ1-6, with TRBD1 identical over 8 bases. The junction had 6 bases not matched to a gene; V was cut back by 8 bases and J by 6 bases. CDR1 and CDR2 from the germline V gene are MNHEY and SVGAGI. This CDR3 is 14 amino acids long.

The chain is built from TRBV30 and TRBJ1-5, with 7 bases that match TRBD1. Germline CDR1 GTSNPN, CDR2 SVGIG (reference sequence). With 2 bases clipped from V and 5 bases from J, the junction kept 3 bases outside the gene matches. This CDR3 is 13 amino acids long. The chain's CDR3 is CAWSPQGDQPQHF. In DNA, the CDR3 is TGTGCCTGGAGTCCCCAGGGGGATCAGCCCCAGCATTTT.

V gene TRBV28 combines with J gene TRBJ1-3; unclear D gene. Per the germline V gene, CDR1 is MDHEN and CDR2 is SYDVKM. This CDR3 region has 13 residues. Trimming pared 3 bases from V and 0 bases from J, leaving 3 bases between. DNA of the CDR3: TGTGCCAGCAGTTTCAGCTCTGGAAACACCATATATTTT. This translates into CASSFSSGNTIYF.

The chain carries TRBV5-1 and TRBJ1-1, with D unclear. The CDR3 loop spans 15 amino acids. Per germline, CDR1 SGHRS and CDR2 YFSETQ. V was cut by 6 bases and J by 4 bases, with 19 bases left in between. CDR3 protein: CASTSQSGPGTEAFF. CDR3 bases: TGCGCCAGCACCTCCCAATCTGGTCCGGGCACTGAAGCTTTCTTT.

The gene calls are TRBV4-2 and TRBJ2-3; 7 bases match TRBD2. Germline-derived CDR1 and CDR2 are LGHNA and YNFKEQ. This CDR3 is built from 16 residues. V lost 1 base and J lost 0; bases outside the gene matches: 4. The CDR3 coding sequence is TGTGCCAGCAGCCAAGGGAGCGGGGCTAGCACAGATACGCAGTATTTT. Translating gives CASSQGSGASTDTQYF.

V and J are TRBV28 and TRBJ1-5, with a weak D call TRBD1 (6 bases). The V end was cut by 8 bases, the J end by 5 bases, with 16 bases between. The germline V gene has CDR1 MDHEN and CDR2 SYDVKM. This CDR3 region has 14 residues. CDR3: CASQRGGSDQPQHF. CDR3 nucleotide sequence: TGTGCCAGCCAGAGAGGGGGAAGCGATCAGCCCCAGCATTTT.

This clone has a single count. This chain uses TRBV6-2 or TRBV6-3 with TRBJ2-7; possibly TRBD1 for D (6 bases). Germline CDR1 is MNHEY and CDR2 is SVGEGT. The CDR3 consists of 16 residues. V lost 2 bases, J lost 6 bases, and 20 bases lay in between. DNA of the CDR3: TGTGCCAGCAGTTACCCTCTACAGGGAACAAAGCGCGAGCAGTACTTC. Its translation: CASSYPLQGTKREQYF.

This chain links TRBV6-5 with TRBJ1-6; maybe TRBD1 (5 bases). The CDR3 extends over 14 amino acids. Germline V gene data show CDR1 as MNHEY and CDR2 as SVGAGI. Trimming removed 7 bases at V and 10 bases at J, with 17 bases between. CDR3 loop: CASTRSREGSPLHF. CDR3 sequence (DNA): TGTGCCAGCACTCGGTCCCGGGAGGGGTCACCCCTCCACTTT.

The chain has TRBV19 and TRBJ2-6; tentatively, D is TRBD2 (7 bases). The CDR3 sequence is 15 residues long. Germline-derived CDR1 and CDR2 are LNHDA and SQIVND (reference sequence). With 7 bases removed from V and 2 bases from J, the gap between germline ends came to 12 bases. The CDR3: CASNSGGAGANVLTF. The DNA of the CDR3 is TGTGCCAGTAATTCGGGGGGCGCTGGGGCCAACGTCCTGACTTTC.

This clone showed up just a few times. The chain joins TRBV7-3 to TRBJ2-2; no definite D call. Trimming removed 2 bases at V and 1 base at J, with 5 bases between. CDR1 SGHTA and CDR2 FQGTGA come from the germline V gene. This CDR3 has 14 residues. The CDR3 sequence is CASSLGLNTGELFF. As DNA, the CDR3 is TGTGCCAGCAGCTTAGGCCTGAACACCGGGGAGCTGTTTTTT. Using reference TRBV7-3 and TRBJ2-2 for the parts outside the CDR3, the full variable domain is GAGVSQTPSNKVTEKGKYVELRCDPISGHTALYWYRQSLGQGPEFLIYFQGTGAADDSGLPNDRFFAVRPEGSVSTLKIQRTERGDSAVYLCASSLGLNTGELFFGEGSRLTVL.

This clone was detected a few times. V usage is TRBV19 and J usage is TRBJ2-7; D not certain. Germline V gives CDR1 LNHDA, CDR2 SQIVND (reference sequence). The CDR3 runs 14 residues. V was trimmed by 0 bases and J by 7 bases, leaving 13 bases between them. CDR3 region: CASSIDGLLGEQYV. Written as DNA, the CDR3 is TGTGCCAGTAGTATAGATGGTCTCCTAGGTGAGCAGTACGTC.

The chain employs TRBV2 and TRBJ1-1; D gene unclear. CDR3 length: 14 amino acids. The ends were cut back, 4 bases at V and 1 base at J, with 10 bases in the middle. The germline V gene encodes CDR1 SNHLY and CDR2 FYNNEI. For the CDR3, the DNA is TGTGCCAGCAGTGGACCGACTACGAACACTGAAGCTTTCTTT. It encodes CASSGPTTNTEAFF.

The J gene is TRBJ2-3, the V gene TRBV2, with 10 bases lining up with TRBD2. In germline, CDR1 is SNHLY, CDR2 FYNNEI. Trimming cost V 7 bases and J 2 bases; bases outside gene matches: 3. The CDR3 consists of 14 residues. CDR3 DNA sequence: TGTGCCAGCAAGCGGGAGGGGTACACAGATACGCAGTATTTT. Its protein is CASKREGYTDTQYF.

The CDR3 sequence: CASSIDGQGPAFF. CDR3 sequence (DNA): TGTGCCAGTAGTATAGATGGGCAGGGTCCAGCTTTCTTT. The chain couples TRBV19 to TRBJ1-1; a weak D match, TRBD1 (5 bases). Germline V gene data show CDR1 as LNHDA and CDR2 as SQIVND (reference sequence). This CDR3 contains 13 residues. Trimming cost V 0 bases and J 10 bases, with 12 bases left between them.

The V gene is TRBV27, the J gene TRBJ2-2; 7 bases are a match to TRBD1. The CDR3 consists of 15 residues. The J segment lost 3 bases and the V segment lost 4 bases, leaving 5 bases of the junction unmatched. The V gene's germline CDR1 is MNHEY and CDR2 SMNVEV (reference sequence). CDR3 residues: CASSSDRSDTGELFF. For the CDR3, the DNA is TGTGCCAGCAGTTCGGACAGGTCGGACACCGGGGAGCTGTTTTTT.

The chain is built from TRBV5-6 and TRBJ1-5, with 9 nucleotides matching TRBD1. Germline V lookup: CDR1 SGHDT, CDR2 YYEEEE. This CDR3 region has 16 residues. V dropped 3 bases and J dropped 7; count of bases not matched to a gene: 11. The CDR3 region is CASSSSGTGWEQPQHF. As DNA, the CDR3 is TGTGCCAGCAGCTCTTCCGGGACAGGGTGGGAACAGCCCCAGCATTTT.

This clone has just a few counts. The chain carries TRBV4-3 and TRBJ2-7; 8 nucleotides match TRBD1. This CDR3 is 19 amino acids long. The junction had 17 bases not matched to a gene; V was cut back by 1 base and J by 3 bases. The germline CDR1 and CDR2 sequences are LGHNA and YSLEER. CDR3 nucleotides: TGCGCCAGCAGCCAAGGGGACAGGAAGTTAGGTGGGGGTAGCTACGAGCAGTACTTC. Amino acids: CASSQGDRKLGGGSYEQYF.

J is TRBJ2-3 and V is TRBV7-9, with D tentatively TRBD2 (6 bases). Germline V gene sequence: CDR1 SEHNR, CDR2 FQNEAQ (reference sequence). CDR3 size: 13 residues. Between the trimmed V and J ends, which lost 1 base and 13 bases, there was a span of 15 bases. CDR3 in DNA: TGTGCCAGCAGCTTAGTAGCGGTTCCAAGGGAGTATTTT. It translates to CASSLVAVPREYF.

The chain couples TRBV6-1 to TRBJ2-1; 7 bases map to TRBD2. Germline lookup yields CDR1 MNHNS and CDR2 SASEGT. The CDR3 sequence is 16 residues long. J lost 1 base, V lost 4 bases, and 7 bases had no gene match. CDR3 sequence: CASSVSGLVSYNEQFF. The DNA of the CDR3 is TGTGCCAGCAGTGTTAGCGGACTAGTATCCTACAATGAGCAGTTCTTC.

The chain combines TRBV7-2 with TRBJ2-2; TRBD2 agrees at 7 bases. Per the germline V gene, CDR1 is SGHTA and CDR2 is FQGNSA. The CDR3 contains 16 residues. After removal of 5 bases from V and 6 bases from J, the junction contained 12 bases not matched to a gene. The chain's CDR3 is CASSRRRELASGELFF. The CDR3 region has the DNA TGTGCCAGCAGCCGTCGGCGGGAGCTAGCATCCGGGGAGCTGTTTTTT.

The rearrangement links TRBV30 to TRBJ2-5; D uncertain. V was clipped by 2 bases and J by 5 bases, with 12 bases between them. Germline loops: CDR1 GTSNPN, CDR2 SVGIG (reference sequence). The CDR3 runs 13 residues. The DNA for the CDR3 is TGTGCCTGGAGTCGGATGGCCGGGGAGACCCAGTACTTC. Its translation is CAWSRMAGETQYF.

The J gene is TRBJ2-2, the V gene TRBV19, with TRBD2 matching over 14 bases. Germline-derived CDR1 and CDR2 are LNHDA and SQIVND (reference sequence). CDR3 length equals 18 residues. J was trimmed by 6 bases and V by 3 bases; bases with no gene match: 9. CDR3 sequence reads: CASSISTSGRAYAGELFF. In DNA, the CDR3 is TGTGCCAGTAGTATCTCGACTAGCGGGAGGGCCTACGCCGGGGAGCTGTTTTTT.

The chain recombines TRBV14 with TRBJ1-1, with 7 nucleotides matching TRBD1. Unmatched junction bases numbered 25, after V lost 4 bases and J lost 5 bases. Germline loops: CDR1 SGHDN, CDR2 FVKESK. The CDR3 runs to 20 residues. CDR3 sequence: CASSPNPSFRGRHMRTEAFF. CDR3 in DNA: TGTGCCAGCAGCCCGAATCCGTCGTTCAGGGGGAGGCATATGAGGACTGAAGCTTTCTTT.

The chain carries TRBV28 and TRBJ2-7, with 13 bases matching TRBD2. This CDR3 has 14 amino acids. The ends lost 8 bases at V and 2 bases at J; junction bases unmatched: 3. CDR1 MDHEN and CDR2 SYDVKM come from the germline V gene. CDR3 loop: CASVLAGGPYEQYF. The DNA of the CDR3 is TGTGCCAGCGTACTAGCGGGAGGGCCCTACGAGCAGTACTTC.

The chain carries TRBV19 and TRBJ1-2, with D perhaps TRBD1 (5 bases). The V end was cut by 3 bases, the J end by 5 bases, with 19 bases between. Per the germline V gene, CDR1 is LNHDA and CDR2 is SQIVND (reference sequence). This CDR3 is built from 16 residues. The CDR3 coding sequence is TGTGCCAGTAGTATTCTTCTGGGGCAGAGCTTATATGGCTACACCTTC. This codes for CASSILLGQSLYGYTF.

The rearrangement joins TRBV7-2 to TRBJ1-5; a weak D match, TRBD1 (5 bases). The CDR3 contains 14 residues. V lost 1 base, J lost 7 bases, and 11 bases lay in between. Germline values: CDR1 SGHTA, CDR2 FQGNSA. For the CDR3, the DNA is TGTGCCAGCAGCTTAGGTAGGGGAAAACAGCCCCAGCATTTT. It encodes CASSLGRGKQPQHF.